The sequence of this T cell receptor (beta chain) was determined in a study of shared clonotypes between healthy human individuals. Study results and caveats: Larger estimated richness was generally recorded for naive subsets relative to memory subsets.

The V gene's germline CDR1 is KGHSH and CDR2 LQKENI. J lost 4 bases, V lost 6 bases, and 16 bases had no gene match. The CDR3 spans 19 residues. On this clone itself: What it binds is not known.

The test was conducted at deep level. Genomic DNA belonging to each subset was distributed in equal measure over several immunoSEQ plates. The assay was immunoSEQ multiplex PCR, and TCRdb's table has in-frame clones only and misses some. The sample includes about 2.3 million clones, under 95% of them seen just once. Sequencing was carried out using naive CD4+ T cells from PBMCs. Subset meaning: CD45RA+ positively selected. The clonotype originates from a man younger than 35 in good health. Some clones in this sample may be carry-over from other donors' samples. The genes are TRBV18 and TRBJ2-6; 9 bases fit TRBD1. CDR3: CASSRPPRDRESGANVLTF. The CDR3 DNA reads TGTGCCAGCTCTCGACCACCCCGGGACAGGGAATCCGGGGCCAACGTCCTGACTTTC.